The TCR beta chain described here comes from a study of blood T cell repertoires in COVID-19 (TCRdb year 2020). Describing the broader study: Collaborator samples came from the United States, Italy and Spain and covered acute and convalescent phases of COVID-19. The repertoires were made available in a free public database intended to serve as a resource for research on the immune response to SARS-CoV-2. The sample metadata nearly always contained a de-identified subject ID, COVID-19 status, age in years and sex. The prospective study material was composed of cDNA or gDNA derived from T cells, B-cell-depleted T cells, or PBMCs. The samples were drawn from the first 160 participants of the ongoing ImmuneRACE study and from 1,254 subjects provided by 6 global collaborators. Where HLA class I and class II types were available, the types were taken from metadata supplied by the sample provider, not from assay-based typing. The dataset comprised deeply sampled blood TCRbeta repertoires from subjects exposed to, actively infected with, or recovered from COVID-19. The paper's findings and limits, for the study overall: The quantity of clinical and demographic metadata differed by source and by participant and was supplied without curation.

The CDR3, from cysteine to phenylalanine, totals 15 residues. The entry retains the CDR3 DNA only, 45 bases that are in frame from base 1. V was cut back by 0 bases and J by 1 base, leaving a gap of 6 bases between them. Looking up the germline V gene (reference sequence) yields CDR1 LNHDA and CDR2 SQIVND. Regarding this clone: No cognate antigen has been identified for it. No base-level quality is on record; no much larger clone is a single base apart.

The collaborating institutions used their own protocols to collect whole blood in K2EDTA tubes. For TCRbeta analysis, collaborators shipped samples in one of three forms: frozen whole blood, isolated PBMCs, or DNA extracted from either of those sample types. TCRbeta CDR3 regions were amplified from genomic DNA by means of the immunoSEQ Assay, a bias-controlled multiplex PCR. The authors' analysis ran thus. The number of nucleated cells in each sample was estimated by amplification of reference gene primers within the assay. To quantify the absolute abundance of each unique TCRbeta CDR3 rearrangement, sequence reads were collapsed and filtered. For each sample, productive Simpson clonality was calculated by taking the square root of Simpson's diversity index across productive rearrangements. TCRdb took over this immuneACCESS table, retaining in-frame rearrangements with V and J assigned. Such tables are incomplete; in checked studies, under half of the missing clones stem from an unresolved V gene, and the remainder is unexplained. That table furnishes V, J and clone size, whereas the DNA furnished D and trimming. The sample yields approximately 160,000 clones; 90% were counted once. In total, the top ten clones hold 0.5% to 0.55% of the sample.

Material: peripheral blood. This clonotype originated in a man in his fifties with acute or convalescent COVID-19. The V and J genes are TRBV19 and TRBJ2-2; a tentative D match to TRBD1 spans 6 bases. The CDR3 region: CASSIDRGNTGELFF. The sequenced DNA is TGTGCCAGTAGTATAGACAGGGGGAACACCGGGGAGCTGTTTTTT.